Below, 9 T cell receptor beta chains from the same sample are listed, as sequenced in a study of control samples from healthy donors and cancer patients. Profiled with immunoSEQ multiplex PCR; TCRdb holds only in-frame clones, not every one. The sample carries tens of thousands of clones, 85% to 95% recorded once. Sequenced: blood. Receptors were obtained from a man aged 25 to 45 in good health.

This clone was counted once. The chain has TRBV7-2 and TRBJ1-5; a possible D gene is TRBD1 (6 bases). Germline V gives CDR1 SGHTA, CDR2 FQGNSA. The CDR3 totals 14 residues. Trimming shortened V by 2 bases and J by 1 base, and 6 bases separated the two germline ends. CDR3 in amino acids: CASSLQGSNQPQHF. In DNA form, the CDR3 reads TGTGCCAGCAGCTTACAGGGGAGCAATCAGCCCCAGCATTTT.

This sequence joins TRBV7-2 and TRBJ2-1, with a tentative D call TRBD2 (5 bases). This CDR3 contains 16 residues. The germline V gene has CDR1 SGHTA and CDR2 FQGNSA. Trimming left V 0 bases short and J 3 bases short, with 12 bases between. This CDR3 is CASSLAGSGSYNEQFF. The CDR3 DNA sequence: TGTGCCAGCAGCTTAGCGGGCAGCGGCAGCTACAATGAGCAGTTCTTC.

CDR3 sequence (DNA): TGTGCCAGCAGCCCCCGGACAGGCCTTTCGGGAAACATTCAGTACTTC. It codes for CASSPRTGLSGNIQYF. The genes are TRBV9 and TRBJ2-4, with 7 nucleotides matching TRBD1. CDR3 length: 16 amino acids. The germline V gene has CDR1 SGDLS and CDR2 YYNGEE. Germline trimming cut 4 bases from V and 6 bases from J; bases unmatched to any gene: 13.

The chain employs TRBV7-9 and TRBJ2-7; D call uncertain. The CDR3 is 14 residues long. V was pared by 0 bases and J by 6 bases, with 12 bases between. The germline V gene encodes CDR1 SEHNR and CDR2 FQNEAQ (reference sequence). CDR3 sequence reads: CASSLARWGPEQYF. As DNA, the CDR3 is TGTGCCAGCAGCTTAGCGCGCTGGGGTCCCGAGCAGTACTTC.

J is TRBJ1-5 and V is TRBV24-1, with TRBD1 matching 11 bases. CDR3 length: 15 residues. Germline values: CDR1 KGHDR, CDR2 SFDVKD. J lost 4 bases, V lost 3 bases, and 1 base had no gene match. CDR3: CATSDGTGGNQPQHF. The CDR3 DNA reads TGTGCCACCAGTGATGGGACAGGGGGGAATCAGCCCCAGCATTTT.

The genes are TRBV20-1 and TRBJ2-3; 11 nucleotides line up with TRBD2. J lost 3 bases, V lost 3 bases, and 5 bases had no gene match. The CDR3 loop spans 15 amino acids. Germline V gives CDR1 DFQATT, CDR2 SNEGSKA (reference sequence). CDR3 nucleotide sequence: TGCAGTGCTAGTACCGGGACTAGCGGAACAGATACGCAGTATTTT. Translated, it gives CSASTGTSGTDTQYF.

V is TRBV28 and J is TRBJ2-5; D perhaps matches TRBD1 (7 bases). Germline V lookup: CDR1 MDHEN, CDR2 SYDVKM. The CDR3 runs 14 residues. V gave up 4 bases and J gave up 2 bases, with 11 bases separating them. The CDR3 region is CASSSAGQQETQYF. The DNA of the CDR3 is TGTGCCAGCAGTTCCGCGGGACAGCAAGAGACCCAGTACTTC.

This chain links TRBV6-2 or TRBV6-3 with TRBJ1-1; D possibly corresponds to TRBD1 (6 bases). Germline V gene lookup returns CDR1 MNHEY and CDR2 SVGEGT. V was pared by 6 bases and J by 6 bases, with 17 bases between. The CDR3 is made up of 14 amino acids. Here the CDR3 DNA reads TGTGCCAGCAGCAGCGACAGGCCCGGGGCTGAAGCTTTCTTT. It specifies CASSSDRPGAEAFF.

The CDR3 region is CASSQYKDREDQPQHF. CDR3 DNA sequence: TGTGCCAGCAGCCAATATAAGGACAGGGAGGATCAGCCCCAGCATTTT. The chain employs TRBV7-2 and TRBJ1-5; the match to TRBD1 covers 8 bases. Germline loops: CDR1 SGHTA, CDR2 FQGNSA. Unmatched junction bases numbered 11, after V lost 5 bases and J lost 5 bases. This CDR3 comprises 16 residues.